This paragraph covers one TCR beta chain sequence. What it recognizes is unknown. With iRepertoire HTBI primers and Arm-PCR of CDR3 regions, TCR beta libraries were built. In the original workflow: Samples jointly harbored fewer than 70 TRBV and some 13 TRBJ segments. MiXCR, run by TCRdb on the multiplex PCR reads, gives a single entry per CDR3 protein. TCRdb's processing, not the study's, gives the V and J calls here. In the table there are around 400,000 distinct CDR3 sequences, around a fifth of which are singletons. This sample is drawn from a study of regulatory T cells in long-lasting Graves disease. Points from the study as a whole: Among samples with persistent disease, TRBV28, TRBJ1-2 and TRBJ2-5 were favored. Thyroid tissue was not sampled; only peripheral blood was.

Specified time point: persistent/refractory GD, antithyroid drugs over 5 years with positive TRAb. RNA extracted from PBMCs served as the sequencing template. As collected, the peripheral blood samples measured 7 to 9.5 milliliters each and went into EDTA tubes. Germline V gene lookup returns CDR1 DFQATT and CDR2 SNEGSKA (reference sequence). The ends lost 1 base at V and 4 bases at J; junction bases unmatched: 6. The CDR3 contains 15 residues. The material sequenced was peripheral blood mononuclear cells (PBMCs), taken when the disease was refractory, from a patient treated with antithyroid drugs. The chain has TRBV20-1 and TRBJ2-7, with 11 bases matching TRBD2. The TCR sequence derives from a female donor with Graves disease. The CDR3 loop reads CSARGSGRGIYEQYF. For the CDR3, the DNA is TGCAGTGCTAGAGGTAGCGGGAGGGGTATTTACGAGCAGTACTTC.